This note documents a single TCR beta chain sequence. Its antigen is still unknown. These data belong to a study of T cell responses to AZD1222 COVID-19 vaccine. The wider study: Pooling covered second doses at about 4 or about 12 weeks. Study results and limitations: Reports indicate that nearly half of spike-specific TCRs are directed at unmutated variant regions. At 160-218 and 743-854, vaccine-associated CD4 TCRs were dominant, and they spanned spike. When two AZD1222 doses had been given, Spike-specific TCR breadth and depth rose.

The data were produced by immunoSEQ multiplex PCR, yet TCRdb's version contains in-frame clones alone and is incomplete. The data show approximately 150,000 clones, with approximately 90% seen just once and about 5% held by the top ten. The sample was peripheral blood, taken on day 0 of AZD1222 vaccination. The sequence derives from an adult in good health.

As DNA, the CDR3 is TGCGCCAGCAGCCAAGGGTTGGGTTCACCCCTCCACTTT. Amino acids: CASSQGLGSPLHF. The chain couples TRBV4-3 to TRBJ1-6; D is uncertain. Trimming removed 1 base from V and 9 bases from J, with 7 bases in between. Germline loops: CDR1 LGHNA, CDR2 YSLEER. There are 13 residues in the CDR3.